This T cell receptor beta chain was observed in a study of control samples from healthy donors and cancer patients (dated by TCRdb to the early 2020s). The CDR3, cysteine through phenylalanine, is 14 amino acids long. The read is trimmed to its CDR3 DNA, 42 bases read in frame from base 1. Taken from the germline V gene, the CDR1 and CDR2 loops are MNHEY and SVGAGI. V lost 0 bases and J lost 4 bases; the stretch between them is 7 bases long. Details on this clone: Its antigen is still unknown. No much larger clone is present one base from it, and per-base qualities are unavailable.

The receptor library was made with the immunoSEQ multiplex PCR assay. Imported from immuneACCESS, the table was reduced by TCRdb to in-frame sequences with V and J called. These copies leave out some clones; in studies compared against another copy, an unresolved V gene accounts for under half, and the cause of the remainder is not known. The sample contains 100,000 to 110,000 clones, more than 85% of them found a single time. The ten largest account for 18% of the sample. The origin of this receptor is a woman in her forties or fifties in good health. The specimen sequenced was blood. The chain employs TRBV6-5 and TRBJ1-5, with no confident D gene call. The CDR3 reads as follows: CASSYSRANQPQHF. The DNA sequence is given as TGTGCCAGCAGTTACTCGAGGGCGAATCAGCCCCAGCATTTT.